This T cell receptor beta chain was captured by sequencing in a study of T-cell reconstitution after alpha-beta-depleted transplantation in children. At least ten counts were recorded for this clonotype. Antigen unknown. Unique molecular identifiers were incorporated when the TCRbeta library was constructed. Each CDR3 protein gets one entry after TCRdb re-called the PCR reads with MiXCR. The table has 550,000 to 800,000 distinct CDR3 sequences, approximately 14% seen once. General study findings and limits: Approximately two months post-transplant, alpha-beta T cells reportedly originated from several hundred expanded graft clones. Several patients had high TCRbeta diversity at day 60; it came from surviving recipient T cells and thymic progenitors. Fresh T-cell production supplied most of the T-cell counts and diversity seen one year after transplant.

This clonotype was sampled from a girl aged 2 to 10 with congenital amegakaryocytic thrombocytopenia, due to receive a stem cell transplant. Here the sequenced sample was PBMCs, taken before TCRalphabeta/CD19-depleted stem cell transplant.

The CDR3: CASRTARDYGYTF. The CDR3 nucleotides are TGTGCCAGCAGGACCGCTCGGGACTATGGCTACACCTTC. The chain combines TRBV7-9 with TRBJ1-2; D is uncertain. This CDR3 comprises 13 residues. The germline V gene has CDR1 SEHNR and CDR2 FQNEAQ (reference sequence). V was shortened by 6 bases and J by 3 bases, with 11 bases between the two germline ends.